The present T cell receptor beta chain was sequenced within a study of CD8 T cells in ankylosing spondylitis. General study results and limits: Disease-linked clones were found to be CD8+ and relatively rare in peripheral blood. One TCR beta motif, made up of fewer than 10 highly homologous variants, appeared characteristic of ankylosing spondylitis blood. Disease-linked clones were reportedly significantly enriched in matched ankylosing spondylitis synovial fluid.

Quantitative molecular-barcoded 5'-RACE generated the TCR beta libraries. TCRdb passed the 5' RACE reads through MiXCR, listing each CDR3 protein once. The table includes 200,000 to 250,000 distinct CDR3 sequences, about 10% detected once. V shed 0 bases and J 6 bases; nucleotides not matched to a gene: 9. CDR3 length equals 17 residues. Germline CDR1 is LGHDT and CDR2 is YNNKEL (reference sequence). As concerns this clonotype: Its antigen is as yet unknown.

Sequencing was performed on blood, either unsorted or a sorted T cell fraction (not recorded which). This TCR was recovered from a male donor with ankylosing spondylitis or in good health (not recorded which). The V and J genes are TRBV3-1 and TRBJ2-2; 8 bases map to TRBD2. This CDR3 is CASSQDRGGLGPGELFF. In nucleotides, the CDR3 is TGTGCCAGCAGCCAAGATCGGGGGGGATTGGGTCCCGGGGAGCTGTTTTTT.